The 21 T cell receptor beta chains below come from one sample, sequenced in a study of T cells in Graves' hyperthyroidism and ophthalmopathy. TCR beta CDR3 regions were amplified from RNA transcripts. The HTBI primer set was used in a first-round RT-PCR of the TCR CDR3. MiXCR, run by TCRdb on the multiplex PCR reads, gives a single entry per CDR3 protein. The sample holds 620,000 or so distinct CDR3 sequences, about 14% seen once. Input material: blood. The receptors shown here come from a woman aged 50 to 60 with Graves' ophthalmopathy.

Many counts were recorded for this clonotype. V usage is TRBV12-3 or TRBV12-4 and J usage is TRBJ1-1; D uncertain. V dropped 6 bases and J dropped 2 bases, with 10 bases sitting between them. The CDR3 runs 13 residues. CDR3 amino acids: CASSPMGNTEAFF. DNA of the CDR3: TGTGCCAGCAGCCCAATGGGAAACACTGAAGCTTTCTTT.

Many counts were recorded for this clonotype. The chain joins TRBV11-2 to TRBJ1-1; D is ambiguous. V was trimmed by 5 bases and J by 7 bases, leaving 14 bases between them. The germline V gene has CDR1 SGHAT and CDR2 FQNNGV. This CDR3 region has 13 residues. The CDR3 reads CASSQSGSGEAFF. CDR3 DNA sequence: TGTGCCAGCAGCCAGAGTGGGTCGGGTGAAGCTTTCTTT. Together with reference TRBV11-2 and TRBJ1-1, the CDR3 gives the full variable domain: EAGVAQSPRYKIIEKRQSVAFWCNPISGHATLYWYQQILGQGPKLLIQFQNNGVVDDSQLPKDRFSAERLKGVDSTLKIQPAKLEDSAVYLCASSQSGSGEAFFGQGTRLTVV.

This chain links TRBV5-6 with TRBJ2-1; 9 bases map to TRBD2. Looked up from germline, CDR1 is SGHDT and CDR2 is YYEEEE. The V segment lost 3 bases and the J segment 6 bases; nucleotides outside the gene matches: 13. The CDR3 is 17 residues long. CDR3 nucleotide sequence: TGTGCCAGCAGCTCTTCTATGATAGGGACTAGCCCCAATGAGCAGTTCTTC. Protein sequence: CASSSSMIGTSPNEQFF.

V usage is TRBV24-1 and J usage is TRBJ2-3, with TRBD2 matching 8 bases. CDR1 KGHDR and CDR2 SFDVKD come from the germline V gene. V shed 3 bases and J 1 base; nucleotides not matched to a gene: 5. The CDR3 extends over 16 amino acids. DNA of the CDR3: TGTGCCACCAGTGATGGACTAGCTTCGGGCACAGATACGCAGTATTTT. Residues: CATSDGLASGTDTQYF.

This clonotype was seen a few times. The CDR3 spells CAVGTEAFF. CDR3 nucleotide sequence: TGTGCCGTCGGGACTGAAGCTTTCTTT. This sequence joins TRBV19 and TRBJ1-1; D unresolved. Per germline, CDR1 LNHDA and CDR2 SQIVND (reference sequence). Trimming pared 11 bases from V and 5 bases from J, leaving 6 bases between. The length of the CDR3 is 9 residues.

This clonotype was seen ten or more times. J is TRBJ2-5 and V is TRBV10-3; no definite D call. The CDR3 covers 13 residues. The V gene's germline CDR1 is ENHRY and CDR2 SYGVKD. V was trimmed by 6 bases and J by 0 bases, leaving 8 bases between them. CDR3 nucleotides: TGTGCCATCAGCCCAGGTTACCAAGAGACCCAGTACTTC. Its protein is CAISPGYQETQYF.

The table lists this clonotype with many counts. V gene TRBV20-1 combines with J gene TRBJ2-1; D gene ambiguous. CDR1 is DFQATT and CDR2 is SNEGSKA in the germline V gene (reference sequence). The CDR3 runs to 10 residues. Trimming pared 3 bases from V and 10 bases from J, leaving 7 bases between. The CDR3: CSASYVEQFF. The CDR3 region has the DNA TGCAGTGCTAGTTATGTGGAGCAGTTCTTC.

In this sample, this clonotype turned up a few times. The rearrangement uses TRBV6-5 and TRBJ2-7, with TRBD2 matching 7 bases. The CDR3 spans 18 residues. Germline assignment: CDR1 MNHEY and CDR2 SVGAGI. The junction had 11 bases not matched to a gene; V was cut back by 0 bases and J by 0 bases. The CDR3 sequence: CASSYSKLAEIISYEQYF. The CDR3, as DNA: TGTGCCAGCAGTTACTCGAAGCTAGCGGAAATCATCTCCTACGAGCAGTACTTC.

This clonotype was observed at least ten times. DNA of the CDR3: TGTGCCAGCAGTTATTATTTCGGGGAGGCAGATACGCAGTATTTT. Its translation: CASSYYFGEADTQYF. The V gene is TRBV27, the J gene TRBJ2-3, with D possibly TRBD2 on 6 matching bases. The V and J ends lost 4 bases and 4 bases respectively, with 15 bases between them. Germline V CDR1 and CDR2: MNHEY, SMNVEV (reference sequence). The CDR3 spans 15 residues.

This clonotype was recorded at least ten times. The chain links TRBV7-2 to TRBJ2-1; tentatively, D is TRBD1 or TRBD2 (5 bases each). The CDR3 is 16 amino acids. Germline loops: CDR1 SGHTA, CDR2 FQGNSA. Trimming pared 0 bases from V and 4 bases from J, leaving 13 bases between. Here the CDR3 reads CASSLATGTIYNEQFF. The CDR3 DNA follows: TGTGCCAGCAGCTTAGCTACCGGGACGATATACAATGAGCAGTTCTTC.

The table lists this clonotype with a few counts. The J gene is TRBJ1-3, the V gene TRBV12-3 or TRBV12-4; the D is unclear. V was pared by 4 bases and J by 0 bases, with 10 bases between. This CDR3 comprises 15 residues. CDR3 in amino acids: CASSSYPGSGNTIYF. The CDR3 DNA reads as TGTGCCAGCAGTTCCTACCCTGGCTCTGGAAACACCATATATTTT.

There are a few counts of this clonotype. The chain uses TRBV6-2 or TRBV6-3 and TRBJ1-6; no definite D call. The CDR3 has 14 residues. In germline, CDR1 is MNHEY, CDR2 SVGEGT. V dropped 1 base and J dropped 8 bases, with 9 bases sitting between them. CDR3 coding DNA: TGTGCCAGCAGTTACTTTGGGAGTGATTCACCCCTCCACTTT. It codes for CASSYFGSDSPLHF.

This clonotype was counted at least ten times. The chain is built from TRBV5-1 and TRBJ1-4, with D tentatively TRBD1 (5 bases). Germline V gives CDR1 SGHRS, CDR2 YFSETQ. The CDR3 spans 15 residues. Trimming took off 7 bases at V and 5 bases at J, with 18 bases between the two ends. CDR3 nucleotides: TGCGCCAGCGCCAAAAAGGGACCGATGAATGAAAAACTGTTTTTT. As protein: CASAKKGPMNEKLFF.

J is TRBJ2-1 and V is TRBV25-1; TRBD2 agrees at 13 bases. V shed 7 bases and J 5 bases; nucleotides not matched to a gene: 23. CDR1 is MGHDK, CDR2 SYGVNS, per germline. This CDR3 spans 21 amino acids. Here the CDR3 reads CASNRSDGARTSGSFDNEQFF. CDR3 coding DNA: TGTGCCAGCAACAGATCTGATGGGGCTCGGACTAGCGGGAGTTTCGACAATGAGCAGTTCTTC.

This clonotype has more than one count but fewer than ten. The V call is TRBV6-5, the J call TRBJ1-3; D is uncertain. The CDR3 has 17 residues. V was clipped by 0 bases and J by 0 bases, with 12 bases between them. Germline V gives CDR1 MNHEY, CDR2 SVGAGI. CDR3 nucleotides: TGTGCCAGCAGTTACTCGACGACATCACACTCTGGAAACACCATATATTTT. Translating gives CASSYSTTSHSGNTIYF.

Many counts were recorded for this clonotype. J is TRBJ1-5 and V is TRBV6-5; D unclear. Germline assignment: CDR1 MNHEY and CDR2 SVGAGI. V was shortened by 2 bases and J by 0 bases, with 14 bases between the two germline ends. The CDR3 has 17 amino acids. DNA of the CDR3: TGTGCCAGCAGTTACACCCTAATGGGCTATAGCAATCAGCCCCAGCATTTT. It specifies CASSYTLMGYSNQPQHF.

The rearrangement uses TRBV6-2 or TRBV6-3 and TRBJ2-1, with D tentatively TRBD2 (5 bases). The CDR3 extends over 12 amino acids. V was shortened by 6 bases and J by 10 bases, with 13 bases between the two germline ends. Germline CDR1 and CDR2: MNHEY and SVGEGT. The CDR3 is CASRDFTGEQFF. DNA for the CDR3: TGTGCCAGCAGGGACTTCACCGGGGAGCAGTTCTTC.

This clonotype was recorded many times. The chain recombines TRBV6-1 with TRBJ1-5; 10 nucleotides align to TRBD1. V lost 7 bases to trimming and J lost 7 bases; unmatched junction nucleotides: 4. This CDR3 is built from 13 residues. Germline lookup yields CDR1 MNHNS and CDR2 SASEGT. The CDR3 DNA follows: TGTGCCAGCACTCGACAGGGGGCACAGCCCCAGCATTTT. Its protein is CASTRQGAQPQHF.

The sample holds a few counts of this clonotype. The rearrangement links TRBV27 to TRBJ1-3; D ambiguous. The CDR3 has 15 residues. Germline lookup yields CDR1 MNHEY and CDR2 SMNVEV (reference sequence). V gave up 2 bases and J gave up 4 bases, with 12 bases separating them. As DNA, the CDR3 is TGTGCCAGCAGTTTACACGGCCCGGGGGGAAACACCATATATTTT. Amino acid sequence: CASSLHGPGGNTIYF.

The V and J genes are TRBV13 and TRBJ2-1; D might be TRBD2 (6 bases). CDR3 length equals 15 residues. Trimming pared 5 bases from V and 8 bases from J, leaving 19 bases between. CDR1 PRHDT and CDR2 FYEKMQ come from the germline V gene (reference sequence). CDR3 in amino acids: CASSPGPSSGDEQFF. The CDR3 DNA reads TGTGCCAGCAGCCCCGGCCCCTCATCGGGAGATGAGCAGTTCTTC.

This clonotype occurred many times. The chain links TRBV20-1 to TRBJ2-7; a weak D match, TRBD2 (6 bases). Looked up from germline, CDR1 is DFQATT and CDR2 is SNEGSKA (reference sequence). The V and J ends lost 6 bases and 2 bases respectively, with 17 bases between them. There are 14 residues in the CDR3. CDR3: CSAPTRTGAYEQYF. DNA of the CDR3: TGCAGTGCACCGACTAGGACGGGGGCCTACGAGCAGTACTTC.